What follows are 29 T cell receptor beta chains derived from one specimen sequenced in a study of T cells in localized non-small cell lung cancer (dated by TCRdb to 2020 to 2022). Receptors were amplified or captured by the immunoSEQ multiplex PCR assay. Drawn from immuneACCESS, this table holds only the in-frame rearrangements with V and J called that TCRdb kept. Clones are partly lost; checked studies trace under half to an unresolved V gene and leave the rest unexplained. Recorded for this sample are approximately 49,000 clones; about 72% of them occurred a single time. The top ten clonotypes cover about 15% of the sample. The sequenced sample was peripheral blood, obtained before any cancer treatment. Every receptor here comes from a man aged 35-69 years with stage I squamous cell lung carcinoma.

The table lists this clone with a count of one. The rearrangement links TRBV9 to TRBJ2-7; 7 nucleotides line up with TRBD1. CDR1 and CDR2 (germline): SGDLS, YYNGEE. The CDR3 totals 14 residues. The trim removed 3 bases at V and 5 bases at J, leaving 8 bases unmatched. For the CDR3, the DNA is TGTGCCAGCAGCGCGGGACAGTTGGTCCACGAGCAGTACTTC. Its translation: CASSAGQLVHEQYF.

J is TRBJ2-5 and V is TRBV9, with D perhaps being TRBD1 or TRBD2 (7 bases each). Germline V gives CDR1 SGDLS, CDR2 YYNGEE. The length of the CDR3 is 15 residues. V lost 4 bases and J 1 base, leaving 14 bases between the germline ends. Written as DNA, the CDR3 is TGTGCCAGCAGCCCCCCCAGGGGGGGCCAAGAGACCCAGTACTTC. Its protein product is CASSPPRGGQETQYF.

The chain recombines TRBV7-8 with TRBJ2-5, with a tentative D call TRBD1 (5 bases). This CDR3 region has 13 residues. Looked up from germline, CDR1 is SGHVS and CDR2 is FQNEAQ. With 2 bases removed from V and 4 bases from J, the gap between germline ends came to 8 bases. CDR3 nucleotide sequence: TGTGCCAGCAGCTTAAGTAGGGGAGAGACCCAGTACTTC. Its translation: CASSLSRGETQYF. Complete variable domain (other parts from reference TRBV7-8 and TRBJ2-5): GAGVSQSPRYKVAKRGQDVALRCDPISGHVSLFWYQQALGQGPEFLTYFQNEAQLDKSGLPSDRFFAERPEGSVSTLKIQRTQQEDSAVYLCASSLSRGETQYFGPGTRLLVL.

This clone was observed a handful of times. V usage is TRBV9 and J usage is TRBJ1-5, with D possibly being TRBD1 (6 bases). From germline, CDR1 is SGDLS and CDR2 YYNGEE. Trimming pared 3 bases from V and 4 bases from J, leaving 11 bases between. This CDR3 comprises 14 residues. The CDR3: CASSAGHLNQPQHF. CDR3 in DNA: TGTGCCAGCAGCGCGGGACACCTAAATCAGCCCCAGCATTTT.

This clone has only one observation. V is TRBV7-9 and J is TRBJ2-6; 9 positions agree with TRBD2. V shed 4 bases and J 1 base; nucleotides not matched to a gene: 8. The CDR3 spans 18 residues. The germline V gene encodes CDR1 SEHNR and CDR2 FQNEAQ (reference sequence). Here the CDR3 DNA reads TGTGCCAGCAGCTGGTTTGGACTAGCGTATTCTGGGGCCAACGTCCTGACTTTC. Residues: CASSWFGLAYSGANVLTF.

The CDR3 nucleotides are TGTGCCAGCAGCTTAGCAGAGTCAGGGTTGGACACCATATATTTT. Translation gives CASSLAESGLDTIYF. This sequence joins TRBV7-9 and TRBJ1-3, with D possibly being TRBD1 (5 bases). The CDR3 has 15 residues. Trimming removed 0 bases at V and 8 bases at J, with 14 bases between. Germline-derived CDR1 and CDR2 are SEHNR and FQNEAQ (reference sequence).

The rearrangement joins TRBV6-6 to TRBJ1-2; D not certain. Between the trimmed V and J ends, which lost 5 bases and 7 bases, there was a span of 20 bases. Per the germline V gene, CDR1 is MNHNY and CDR2 is SVGAGI (reference sequence). The CDR3 has 15 residues. The CDR3 reads CASSDGVTAVAGYTF. In DNA, the CDR3 is TGTGCCAGCAGTGACGGGGTCACCGCCGTCGCTGGCTACACCTTC.

The gene calls are TRBV4-1 and TRBJ2-1; perhaps D is TRBD1 or TRBD2 (5 bases each). CDR1 is MGHRA, CDR2 YSYEKL, per germline. The CDR3 is 18 amino acids. V gave up 0 bases and J gave up 5 bases, with 20 bases separating them. CDR3 bases: TGCGCCAGCAGCCAAGATTGGGACCCAGGGTCCGTTAACAATGAGCAGTTCTTC. Residues: CASSQDWDPGSVNNEQFF.

The J gene is TRBJ1-6, the V gene TRBV28; D call uncertain. Germline CDR1 reads MDHEN; CDR2 reads SYDVKM. This CDR3 is built from 14 residues. Deletions cut 3 bases from V and 14 bases from J, with 17 bases between. The CDR3 spells CASSLALPPRTLHF. The CDR3 DNA is TGTGCCAGCAGTTTGGCCCTGCCTCCCCGAACCCTCCACTTT.

The rearrangement uses TRBV27 and TRBJ1-2; D not certain. V was trimmed by 5 bases and J by 4 bases, leaving 14 bases between them. The CDR3 has 14 residues. Germline V gene sequence: CDR1 MNHEY, CDR2 SMNVEV (reference sequence). CDR3 DNA: TGTGCCAGCAGTCCGGCCGGAGGGCCCTATGGCTACACCTTC. Its protein is CASSPAGGPYGYTF.

This clone was detected a few times. The V gene is TRBV18, the J gene TRBJ1-1; D might be TRBD1 (5 bases). This CDR3 has 17 amino acids. Between the trimmed V and J ends, which lost 6 bases and 6 bases, there was a span of 26 bases. Per the germline V gene, CDR1 is KGHSH and CDR2 is LQKENI. The CDR3 spells CASSPPGLRAGRAEAFF. Written as DNA, the CDR3 is TGTGCCAGCTCTCCGCCGGGACTGCGGGCTGGGAGAGCTGAAGCTTTCTTT.

The genes are TRBV5-6 and TRBJ2-3; D tentatively reads TRBD1 or TRBD2 (5 bases each). V was trimmed by 1 base and J by 3 bases, leaving 9 bases between them. Germline CDR1 reads SGHDT; CDR2 reads YYEEEE. CDR3 size: 14 residues. This chain's CDR3 is CASSLRGRTDTQYF. CDR3 DNA: TGTGCCAGCAGCTTGCGGGGACGGACAGATACGCAGTATTTT.

The chain employs TRBV27 and TRBJ2-6; D could derive from TRBD1 or TRBD2 (5 bases each). The CDR3 runs 15 residues. Germline values: CDR1 MNHEY, CDR2 SMNVEV (reference sequence). V was cut by 8 bases and J by 0 bases, with 11 bases left in between. As DNA, the CDR3 is TGTGCCAGCGTTGGGGGTGGCTCTGGGGCCAACGTCCTGACTTTC. It is translated as CASVGGGSGANVLTF.

The chain joins TRBV7-9 to TRBJ1-5, with 11 bases aligning to TRBD1. Germline-derived CDR1 and CDR2 are SEHNR and FQNEAQ (reference sequence). V lost 3 bases, J lost 7 bases, and 11 bases stayed unmatched. This CDR3 has 17 residues. This CDR3 reads CASSFVIGQGARQPQHF. The DNA of the CDR3 is TGTGCCAGCAGCTTTGTAATAGGACAGGGGGCGCGACAGCCCCAGCATTTT.

The chain combines TRBV5-1 with TRBJ2-5, with D uncertain. Germline lookup yields CDR1 SGHRS and CDR2 YFSETQ. Trimming left V 0 bases short and J 2 bases short, with 5 bases between. This CDR3 comprises 13 residues. The CDR3 DNA reads as TGCGCCAGCAGCTTGGCTGAACAAGAGACCCAGTACTTC. This encodes CASSLAEQETQYF.

This clone was recorded at least ten times. The chain combines TRBV9 with TRBJ1-1; D remains ambiguous. This CDR3 region has 14 residues. Germline loops: CDR1 SGDLS, CDR2 YYNGEE. V dropped 0 bases and J dropped 1 base, with 7 bases sitting between them. CDR3 region: CASSVGRKNTEAFF. The CDR3 DNA sequence: TGTGCCAGCAGCGTAGGTCGGAAGAACACTGAAGCTTTCTTT.

The chain uses TRBV7-2 and TRBJ1-5; maybe TRBD1 (5 bases). This CDR3 contains 14 residues. Germline-derived CDR1 and CDR2 are SGHTA and FQGNSA. Trimming removed 5 bases at V and 4 bases at J, with 12 bases between. This CDR3 reads CASSLAGGNQPQHF. The DNA of the CDR3 is TGTGCCAGCAGCCTTGCGGGGGGAAATCAGCCCCAGCATTTT.

This clone was detected only once. This sequence joins TRBV19 and TRBJ1-5; TRBD1 aligns across 10 bases. After removal of 3 bases from V and 0 bases from J, the junction contained 8 bases not matched to a gene. The germline gives CDR1 LNHDA, CDR2 SQIVND (reference sequence). The CDR3 sequence is 18 residues long. This CDR3 reads CASSIRRQGAGSNQPQHF. Written as DNA, the CDR3 is TGTGCCAGTAGTATCCGCCGACAGGGGGCAGGTAGCAATCAGCCCCAGCATTTT.

This clone was counted many times. This chain joins TRBV6-6 and TRBJ2-2; D not certain. The CDR3 extends over 13 amino acids. CDR1 is MNHNY, CDR2 SVGAGI, per germline (reference sequence). Trimming took 2 bases from V and 1 from J, leaving 2 bases between them. The CDR3 DNA follows: TGTGCCAGCAGTTACAAGAACACCGGGGAGCTGTTTTTT. Translated, it gives CASSYKNTGELFF.

The J gene is TRBJ2-7, the V gene TRBV6-6, with TRBD2 as a possible D gene (6 bases). CDR1 is MNHNY, CDR2 SVGAGI, per germline (reference sequence). Trimming took 6 bases from V and 5 from J, leaving 20 bases between them. This CDR3 spans 15 amino acids. The DNA for the CDR3 is TGTGCCAGCAGCTATGGCGGGGCGTTTTCGAACGAGCAGTACTTC. Translation: CASSYGGAFSNEQYF.

This clone was detected a few times. The rearrangement links TRBV28 to TRBJ1-3; D is ambiguous. The CDR3 extends over 16 amino acids. The V gene lost 2 bases and the J gene lost 2 bases, with 13 bases spanning the gap. Per germline, CDR1 MDHEN and CDR2 SYDVKM. CDR3 sequence (DNA): TGTGCCAGCAGTTTAATCGACTCAGGACCTGGAAACACCATATATTTT. It translates to CASSLIDSGPGNTIYF.

This rearrangement joins TRBV27 to TRBJ2-7, with a possible D match to TRBD1 (6 bases). The CDR3 has 13 amino acids. The germline CDR1 and CDR2 sequences are MNHEY and SMNVEV (reference sequence). V lost 5 bases and J lost 0, with 8 bases in between. The CDR3 DNA sequence: TGTGCCAGCAGTCGACAGGACTCCTACGAGCAGTACTTC. Translating it yields CASSRQDSYEQYF.

The rearrangement links TRBV11-2 to TRBJ2-7; D might be TRBD2 (7 bases). V dropped 3 bases and J dropped 1 base, with 13 bases sitting between them. The CDR3 is 15 amino acids. Germline CDR1 reads SGHAT; CDR2 reads FQNNGV. The CDR3 DNA reads as TGTGCCAGCAGCTTGGGGGGGCTCCGTTCCTACGAGCAGTACTTC. It codes for CASSLGGLRSYEQYF.

The chain combines TRBV27 with TRBJ1-6; D is perhaps TRBD1 (5 bases). The germline V and J ends were trimmed by 6 bases and 7 bases, with 13 bases remaining between them. This CDR3 is built from 14 residues. CDR1 is MNHEY and CDR2 is SMNVEV in the germline V gene (reference sequence). The CDR3 bases are TGTGCCAGCAGCTTCCGGGACCTCAATTCACCCCTCCACTTT. Translated, it gives CASSFRDLNSPLHF.

The chain links TRBV28 to TRBJ1-2; D gene ambiguous. Germline CDR1 and CDR2: MDHEN and SYDVKM. The V gene lost 6 bases and the J gene lost 8 bases, with 13 bases spanning the gap. This CDR3 is 12 amino acids long. CDR3 bases: TGTGCCAGCAGCCGGGATCAAAAAGGCTACACCTTC. Translated, it gives CASSRDQKGYTF.

The chain couples TRBV29-1 to TRBJ2-1; 12 nucleotides agree with TRBD2. This CDR3 contains 16 residues. Germline V lookup: CDR1 SQVTM, CDR2 ANQGSEA. V dropped 7 bases and J dropped 7; count of bases not matched to a gene: 14. The CDR3 reads CSAGSLAGGLGNEQFF. The CDR3 coding sequence is TGCAGCGCCGGATCACTAGCGGGGGGCCTGGGGAATGAGCAGTTCTTC.

V and J are TRBV7-9 and TRBJ2-2; D is possibly TRBD1 (5 bases). Looked up from germline, CDR1 is SEHNR and CDR2 is FQNEAQ (reference sequence). Trimming removed 6 bases from V and 6 bases from J, with 8 bases in between. This CDR3 region has 12 residues. CDR3 sequence reads: CASRRGPGELFF. CDR3 DNA sequence: TGTGCCAGCAGAAGGGGTCCCGGGGAGCTGTTTTTT.

The V call is TRBV10-3, the J call TRBJ2-3; 7 nucleotides align to TRBD1. The length of the CDR3 is 15 residues. V lost 4 bases and J lost 1; bases outside the gene matches: 5. The germline V gene encodes CDR1 ENHRY and CDR2 SYGVKD. In DNA, the CDR3 is TGTGCCATCAGTGCAGGGGGTTTGGGCACAGATACGCAGTATTTT. Protein product: CAISAGGLGTDTQYF.

This sequence joins TRBV6-5 and TRBJ2-7; perhaps D is TRBD1 or TRBD2 (5 bases each). The germline V gene has CDR1 MNHEY and CDR2 SVGAGI. Trimming removed 4 bases at V and 6 bases at J, with 13 bases between. This CDR3 spans 13 amino acids. The CDR3 DNA reads TGTGCCAGCAGTTCCGGGACGGAATTCGAGCAGTACTTC. Protein product: CASSSGTEFEQYF.